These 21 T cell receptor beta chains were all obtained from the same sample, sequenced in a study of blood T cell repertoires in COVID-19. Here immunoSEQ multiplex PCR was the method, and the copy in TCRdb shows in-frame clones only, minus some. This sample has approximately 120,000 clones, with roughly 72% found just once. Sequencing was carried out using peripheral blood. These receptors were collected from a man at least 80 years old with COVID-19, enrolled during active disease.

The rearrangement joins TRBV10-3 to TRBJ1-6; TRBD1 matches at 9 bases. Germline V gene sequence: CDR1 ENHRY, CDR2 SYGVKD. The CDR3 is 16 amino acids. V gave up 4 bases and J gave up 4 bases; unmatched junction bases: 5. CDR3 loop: CAISADRGDYNSPLHF. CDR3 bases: TGTGCCATCAGTGCGGACAGGGGCGATTATAATTCACCCCTCCACTTT.

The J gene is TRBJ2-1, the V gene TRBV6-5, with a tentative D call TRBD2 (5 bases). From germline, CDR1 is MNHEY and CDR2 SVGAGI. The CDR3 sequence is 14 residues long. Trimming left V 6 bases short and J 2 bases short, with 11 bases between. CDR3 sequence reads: CASRPEGTYNEQFF. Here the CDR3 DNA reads TGTGCCAGCAGACCTGAGGGCACCTACAATGAGCAGTTCTTC.

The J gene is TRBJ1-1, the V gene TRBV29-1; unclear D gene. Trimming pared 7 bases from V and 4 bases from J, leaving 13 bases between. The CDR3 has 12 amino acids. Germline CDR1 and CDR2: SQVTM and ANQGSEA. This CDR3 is CSGGRSATEAFF. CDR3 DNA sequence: TGCAGCGGAGGGCGGTCGGCCACTGAAGCTTTCTTT.

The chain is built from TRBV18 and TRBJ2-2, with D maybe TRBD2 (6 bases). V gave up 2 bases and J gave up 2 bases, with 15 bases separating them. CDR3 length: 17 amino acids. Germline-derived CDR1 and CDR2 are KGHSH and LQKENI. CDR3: CASSPRRGTPNTGELFF. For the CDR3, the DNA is TGTGCCAGCTCACCAAGGAGGGGCACCCCTAACACCGGGGAGCTGTTTTTT.

The DNA of the CDR3 is TGTGCCAGCAGTTACGAGGGTGTGGATAATTCACCCCTCCACTTT. Translating it yields CASSYEGVDNSPLHF. The V and J genes are TRBV6-5 and TRBJ1-6; D gene uncertain. The CDR3 has 15 residues. CDR1 and CDR2 from the germline V gene are MNHEY and SVGAGI. The V gene lost 2 bases and the J gene lost 5 bases, with 10 bases spanning the gap.

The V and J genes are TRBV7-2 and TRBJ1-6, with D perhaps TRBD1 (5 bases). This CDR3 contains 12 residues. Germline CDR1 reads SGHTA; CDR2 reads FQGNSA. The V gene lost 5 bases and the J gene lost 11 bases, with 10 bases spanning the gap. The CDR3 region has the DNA TGTGCCAGCAGCCCCCAGGGTGCACCCCTCCACTTT. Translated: CASSPQGAPLHF. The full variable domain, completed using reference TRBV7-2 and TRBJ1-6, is GAGVSQSPSNKVTEKGKDVELRCDPISGHTALYWYRQSLGQGLEFLIYFQGNSAPDKSGLPSDRFSAERTGGSVSTLTIQRTQQEDSAVYLCASSPQGAPLHFGNGTRLTVT.

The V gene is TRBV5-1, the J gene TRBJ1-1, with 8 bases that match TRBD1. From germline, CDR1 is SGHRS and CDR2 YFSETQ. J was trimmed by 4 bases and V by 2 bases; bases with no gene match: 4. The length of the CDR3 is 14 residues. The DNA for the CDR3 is TGCGCCAGCAGCTTCGACAGGGGTGGCACTGAAGCTTTCTTT. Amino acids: CASSFDRGGTEAFF. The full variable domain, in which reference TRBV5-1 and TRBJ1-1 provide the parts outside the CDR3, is KAGVTQTPRYLIKTRGQQVTLSCSPISGHRSVSWYQQTPGQGLQFLFEYFSETQRNKGNFPGRFSGRQFSNSRSEMNVSTLELGDSALYLCASSFDRGGTEAFFGQGTRLTVV.

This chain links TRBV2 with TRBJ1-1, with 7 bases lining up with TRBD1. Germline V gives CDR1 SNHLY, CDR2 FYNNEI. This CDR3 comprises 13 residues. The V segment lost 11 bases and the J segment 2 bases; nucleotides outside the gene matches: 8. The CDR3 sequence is CAGSRGENTEAFF. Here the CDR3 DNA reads TGTGCCGGATCCAGGGGGGAAAACACTGAAGCTTTCTTT.

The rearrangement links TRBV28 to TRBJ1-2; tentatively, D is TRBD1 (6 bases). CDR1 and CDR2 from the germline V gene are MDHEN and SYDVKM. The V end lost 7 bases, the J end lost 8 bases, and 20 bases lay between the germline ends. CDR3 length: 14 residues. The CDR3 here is CASNLGTRQRGYTF. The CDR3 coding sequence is TGTGCCAGCAACTTAGGGACACGCCAACGGGGCTACACCTTC.

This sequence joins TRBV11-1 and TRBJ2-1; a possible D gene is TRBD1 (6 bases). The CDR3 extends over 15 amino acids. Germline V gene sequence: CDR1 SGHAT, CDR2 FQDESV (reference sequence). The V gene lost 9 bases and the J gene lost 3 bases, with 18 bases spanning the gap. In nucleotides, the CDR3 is TGTGCCAGTGGAAAGACCGGGACAAACTACAATGAGCAGTTCTTC. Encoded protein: CASGKTGTNYNEQFF. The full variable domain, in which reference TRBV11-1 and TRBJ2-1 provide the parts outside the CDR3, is EAEVAQSPRYKITEKSQAVAFWCDPISGHATLYWYRQILGQGPELLVQFQDESVVDDSQLPKDRFSAERLKGVDSTLKIQPAELGDSAMYLCASGKTGTNYNEQFFGPGTRLTVL.

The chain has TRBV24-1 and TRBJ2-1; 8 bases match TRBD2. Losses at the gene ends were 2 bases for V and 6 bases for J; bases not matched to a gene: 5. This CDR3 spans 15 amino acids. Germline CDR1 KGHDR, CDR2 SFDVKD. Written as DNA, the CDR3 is TGTGCCACCAGTGATTCCGGGACTAGTTCCAATGAGCAGTTCTTC. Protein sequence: CATSDSGTSSNEQFF.

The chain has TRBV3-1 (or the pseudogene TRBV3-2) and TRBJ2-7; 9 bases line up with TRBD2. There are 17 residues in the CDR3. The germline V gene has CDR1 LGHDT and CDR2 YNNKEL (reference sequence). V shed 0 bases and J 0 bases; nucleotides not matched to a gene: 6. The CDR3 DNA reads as TGTGCCAGCAGCCAAGAAGCTAGCGGGATCCGCTCCTACGAGCAGTACTTC. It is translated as CASSQEASGIRSYEQYF.

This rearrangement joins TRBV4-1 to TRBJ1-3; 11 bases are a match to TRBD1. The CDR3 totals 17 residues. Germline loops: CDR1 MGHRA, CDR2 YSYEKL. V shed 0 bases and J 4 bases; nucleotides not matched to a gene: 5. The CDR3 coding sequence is TGCGCCAGCAGCCAAGATTGGACAGGGGGCTCAGGAAACACCATATATTTT. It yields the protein CASSQDWTGGSGNTIYF.

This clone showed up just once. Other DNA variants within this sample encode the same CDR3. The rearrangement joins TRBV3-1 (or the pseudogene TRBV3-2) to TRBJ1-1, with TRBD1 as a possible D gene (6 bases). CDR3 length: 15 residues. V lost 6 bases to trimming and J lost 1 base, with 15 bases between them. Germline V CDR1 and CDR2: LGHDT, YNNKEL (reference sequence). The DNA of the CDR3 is TGTGCCAGCAGTCCCTCGACCAGGGGGAACACTGAAGCTTTCTTT. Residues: CASSPSTRGNTEAFF.

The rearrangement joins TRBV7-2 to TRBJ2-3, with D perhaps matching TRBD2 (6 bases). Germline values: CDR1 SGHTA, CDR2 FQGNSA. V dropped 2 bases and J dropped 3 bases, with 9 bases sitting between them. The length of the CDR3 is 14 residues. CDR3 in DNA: TGTGCCAGCAGCTTACTGGGGACTACAGATACGCAGTATTTT. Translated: CASSLLGTTDTQYF. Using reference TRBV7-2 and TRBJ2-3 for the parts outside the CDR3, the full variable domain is GAGVSQSPSNKVTEKGKDVELRCDPISGHTALYWYRQSLGQGLEFLIYFQGNSAPDKSGLPSDRFSAERTGGSVSTLTIQRTQQEDSAVYLCASSLLGTTDTQYFGPGTRLTVL.

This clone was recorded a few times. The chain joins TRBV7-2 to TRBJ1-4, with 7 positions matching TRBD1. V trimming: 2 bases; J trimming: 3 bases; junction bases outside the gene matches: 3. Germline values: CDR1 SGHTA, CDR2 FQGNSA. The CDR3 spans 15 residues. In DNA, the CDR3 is TGTGCCAGCAGCTTACTGGGACAGTCTAATGAAAAACTGTTTTTT. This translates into CASSLLGQSNEKLFF.

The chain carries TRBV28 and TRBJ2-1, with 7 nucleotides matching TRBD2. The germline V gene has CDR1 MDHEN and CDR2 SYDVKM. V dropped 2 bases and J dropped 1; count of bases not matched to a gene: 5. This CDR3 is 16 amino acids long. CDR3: CASSLVGRGSYNEQFF. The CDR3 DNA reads TGTGCCAGCAGTTTAGTTGGGCGGGGGTCCTACAATGAGCAGTTCTTC.

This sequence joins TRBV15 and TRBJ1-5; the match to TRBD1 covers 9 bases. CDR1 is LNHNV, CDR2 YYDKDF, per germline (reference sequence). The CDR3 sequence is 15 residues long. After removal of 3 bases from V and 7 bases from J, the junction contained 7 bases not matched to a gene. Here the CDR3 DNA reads TGTGCCACCAGCAGGGACAGGGGTTGGGGACAGCCCCAGCATTTT. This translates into CATSRDRGWGQPQHF.

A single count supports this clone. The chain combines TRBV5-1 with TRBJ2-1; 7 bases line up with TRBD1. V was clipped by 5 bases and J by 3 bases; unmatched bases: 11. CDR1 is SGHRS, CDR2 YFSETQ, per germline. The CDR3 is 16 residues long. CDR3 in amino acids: CASSLTTGAFYNEQFF. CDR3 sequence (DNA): TGCGCCAGCAGTCTTACCACAGGGGCCTTCTACAATGAGCAGTTCTTC.

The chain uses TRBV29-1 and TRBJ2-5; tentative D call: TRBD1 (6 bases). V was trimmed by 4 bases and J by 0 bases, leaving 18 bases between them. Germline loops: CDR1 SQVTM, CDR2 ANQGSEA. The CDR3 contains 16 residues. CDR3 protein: CSVAPGQGLDQETQYF. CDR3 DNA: TGCAGCGTTGCTCCGGGCCAGGGGTTGGACCAAGAGACCCAGTACTTC.

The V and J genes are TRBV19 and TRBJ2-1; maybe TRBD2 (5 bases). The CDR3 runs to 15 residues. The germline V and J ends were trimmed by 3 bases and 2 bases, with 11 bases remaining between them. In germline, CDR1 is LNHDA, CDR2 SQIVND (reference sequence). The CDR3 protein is CASSIQRDAYNEQFF. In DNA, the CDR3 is TGTGCCAGTAGTATTCAACGGGATGCCTACAATGAGCAGTTCTTC.